This T cell receptor (beta chain) was captured in a study of blood T cell repertoires in COVID-19. Germline-derived CDR1 and CDR2 are LGHDT and YNNKEL (reference sequence). The V end lost 1 base, the J end lost 5 bases, and 14 bases lay between the germline ends. The CDR3 covers 15 residues. Clones were read by immunoSEQ multiplex PCR, and TCRdb kept only the in-frame ones, dropping some. Of more than 95,000 clones in the sample, around four fifths are singletons; the top ten hold more than 10%. The receptor was derived from a human donor in a cohort sampled during active COVID-19. The specimen was peripheral blood. This chain uses TRBV3-1 (or the pseudogene TRBV3-2) with TRBJ2-5; weak D call: TRBD1 (5 bases). The DNA for the CDR3 is TGTGCCAGCAGCCAAGGCCCTGGGGCAGGGGAGACCCAGTACTTC. It specifies CASSQGPGAGETQYF.